The sequence of this TCR beta chain was determined in a study of OX40 agonist ivuxolimab in advanced cancers. In terms of the full investigation: Ivuxolimab was an agonistic, fully human IgG2 monoclonal antibody directed against OX40 (CD134), a costimulatory receptor. Peripheral TCRbeta sequencing aimed to test whether ivuxolimab altered TCR sequence diversity and caused clonal T-cell expansion. Patients were allowed to have had prior anti-PD-1, anti-PD-L1 or anti-CTLA-4 therapy, and around 37% of the dose-escalation patients had previously received checkpoint inhibitors. Intravenous ivuxolimab was administered to patients every 2 weeks at six dose levels: 0.01, 0.1, 0.3, 1.5, 3 and 10 mg/kg. Partial responses were achieved by three dose-escalation patients, of whom one had hepatocellular carcinoma and two had cutaneous melanoma. Of the roughly 51 patients in dose escalation, about 20 had hepatocellular carcinoma, some 15 had melanoma, 9 had renal cell carcinoma and 9 had head and neck cancer. A male proportion of nearly 85% and a mean age of approximately 58 years, ranging from roughly 23 to 85, were recorded for the dose-escalation cohort. The paper reports the monotherapy dose-escalation portion (N of about 54 patients) of the phase I ivuxolimab trial.

Paper-wide results and their limitations: After ivuxolimab, more expanded clones were found on average in CD8+ T cells than in CD4+ T cells. In the 0.1-3.0 mg/kg groups, partial responders were among the patients with the lowest normalized peripheral clonal expansion, particularly in CD8+ T cells. Which antigens the clonally expanded peripheral T cells were specific for was not determined. Low levels of normalized T-cell clonal expansion were also seen in some patients who did not respond. Clonal expansion of both CD4+ and CD8+ blood T cells was observed from baseline to week 6 at doses 0.1 to 3.0 mg/kg.

To sequence the TCRbeta CDR3 region, genomic DNA was isolated from the sorted cells. TCRbeta CDR3 regions were sequenced using the immunoSEQ Assay. Drawn from immuneACCESS, this table holds only the in-frame rearrangements with V and J called that TCRdb kept. Clones are partly lost; checked studies trace under half to an unresolved V gene and leave the rest unexplained. The sample table lists 82,000 or so clones, 90% to 95% of them with a count of one. 1% to 1.3% of the sample lies in the top ten. About this clone: Its cognate antigen has yet to be identified. No much larger clonotype is one base removed from it; base qualities were not supplied.

Patients with autoimmune disease history or receiving systemic immunosuppression were excluded from the trial. Peripheral blood for TCR sequencing was drawn from every dose cohort at baseline, at cycle 4 day 1 and at cycle 7 day 1. The samples were taken from a phase I, first-in-human, multicenter, open-label dose-escalation trial of ivuxolimab. Adults with locally advanced or metastatic melanoma, renal cell, hepatocellular, or head and neck squamous cell carcinoma were enrolled in the trial. Before TCR sequencing, CD4+ T cells and CD8+ T cells were sorted from peripheral blood as separate populations. CDR1 is given as SNHLY and CDR2 as FYNNEI, both from the germline V gene. The cysteine opens and the phenylalanine closes a CDR3 of 16 amino acids. Only the CDR3 part of the read is kept: 48 bases, read in frame from the first base. V is trimmed back by 3 bases and J by 9 bases, and the junction contains 14 bases that no gene match accounts for.

The V and J segments used are TRBV2 and TRBJ2-1; 7 junctional bases match TRBD2. This clonotype was sampled from an adult with an advanced solid tumor such as melanoma, head and neck, liver or kidney cancer. This specimen was CD4+ or CD8+ T cells sorted from blood, taken in a trial of the OX40 agonist ivuxolimab. In nucleotides, the sequence is TGTGCCAGCAGTGATGGTCCCCTAGCGGCGGTAGGTGAGCAGTTCTTC. It is translated as CASSDGPLAAVGEQFF.